These 6 T cell receptor beta chains were all obtained from the same sample, sequenced in a study of early T cells in non-severe SARS-CoV-2 infection. MiXCR, applied by TCRdb to the 5' RACE reads, yields one record per CDR3 protein. The table has tens of thousands of distinct CDR3 sequences, 5% to 7% seen once; the top ten hold about 5.5%. Sequences were obtained from whole blood. The receptors shown here come from an adult who was a healthcare worker with PCR-confirmed SARS-CoV-2 infection or an uninfected control (not recorded which).

The gene calls are TRBV29-1 and TRBJ1-1; D unclear. Germline CDR1 reads SQVTM; CDR2 reads ANQGSEA. The CDR3 contains 12 residues. The V gene lost 5 bases and the J gene lost 4 bases, with 11 bases spanning the gap. The CDR3 bases are TGCAGCGTTCACGATCCGGGCACTGAAGCTTTCTTT. This translates into CSVHDPGTEAFF.

This clonotype has ten or more counts. The chain links TRBV7-2 to TRBJ2-7; D uncertain. Trimming cost V 3 bases and J 6 bases, with 15 bases left between them. There are 14 residues in the CDR3. The germline V gene encodes CDR1 SGHTA and CDR2 FQGNSA. The CDR3 DNA is TGTGCCAGCAGCTTGGATTATTTCGCTGGCGAGCAGTACTTC. It specifies CASSLDYFAGEQYF.

This clonotype appeared many times. This chain uses TRBV18 with TRBJ2-1; TRBD2 agrees at 7 bases. Germline CDR1 reads KGHSH; CDR2 reads LQKENI. This CDR3 is 14 amino acids long. V was clipped by 5 bases and J by 0 bases; unmatched bases: 1. For the CDR3, the DNA is TGTGCCAGCTCAGGCGGGAGCTCCTACAATGAGCAGTTCTTC. This gives the protein CASSGGSSYNEQFF.

This clonotype was counted at least ten times. This chain uses TRBV12-3 or TRBV12-4 with TRBJ2-7; no clear D. This CDR3 is 14 amino acids long. Trimming cost V 3 bases and J 6 bases, with 15 bases left between them. In DNA form, the CDR3 reads TGTGCCAGCAGTTTTTCCCTGGCGCTGAGCGAGCAGTACTTC. As protein: CASSFSLALSEQYF.

The J gene is TRBJ2-3, the V gene TRBV4-1; perhaps TRBD1 as D (6 bases). V shed 0 bases and J shed 5 bases, with 9 bases lying between them. This CDR3 has 14 residues. Germline loops: CDR1 MGHRA, CDR2 YSYEKL. The DNA of the CDR3 is TGCGCCAGCAGCCAAGACCAGGGGATAGATACGCAGTATTTT. Residues: CASSQDQGIDTQYF.

This clonotype was observed at least ten times. J is TRBJ2-7 and V is TRBV4-1, with D tentatively TRBD2 (6 bases). Germline lookup yields CDR1 MGHRA and CDR2 YSYEKL. This CDR3 is 15 amino acids long. V lost 3 bases and J 5 bases, leaving 17 bases between the germline ends. DNA of the CDR3: TGCGCCAGCAGCCATAATAGCGGAGAACGCCACGAGCAGTACTTC. It is translated as CASSHNSGERHEQYF.